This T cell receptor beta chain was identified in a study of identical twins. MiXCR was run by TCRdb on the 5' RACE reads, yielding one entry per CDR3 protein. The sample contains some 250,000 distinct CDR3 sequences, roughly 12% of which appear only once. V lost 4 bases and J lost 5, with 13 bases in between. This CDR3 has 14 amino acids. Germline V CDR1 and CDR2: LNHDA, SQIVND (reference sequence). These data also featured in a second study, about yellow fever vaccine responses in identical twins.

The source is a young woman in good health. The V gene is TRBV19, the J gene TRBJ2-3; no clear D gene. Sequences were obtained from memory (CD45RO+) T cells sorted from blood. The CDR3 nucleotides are TGTGCCAGTAGTAATGATGGATTGGGAGATACGCAGTATTTT. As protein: CASSNDGLGDTQYF.